The TCR beta chain described here comes from a study of T cells after posttransplantation cyclophosphamide. Whole-study findings and limits: Donor-recipient repertoire similarity was low at 1-2 months, rising over year one. Skin or GI-infiltrating T cells shared few TRB sequences with blood.

In regard to this clone: Its target is not known.

Profiled with immunoSEQ multiplex PCR; TCRdb holds only in-frame clones, not every one. The sample records approximately 12,000 clones, approximately 82% being singletons. Controls had myeloablative marrow grafts with methotrexate and calcineurin inhibitor, sampled at 1 year. Per germline, CDR1 DFQATT and CDR2 SNEGSKA (reference sequence). The CDR3 is 11 amino acids. The sample consisted of PBMCs, taken around 350 days after allogeneic stem cell transplant with calcineurin inhibitor and methotrexate. The receptor was derived from a male patient between 25 and 40 years old who received an allogeneic stem cell transplant from an unrelated donor, was CMV-positive, and had acute GVHD only. Some T cells may have come from the graft donor. V gene TRBV20-1 combines with J gene TRBJ1-1; weak D call: TRBD1 (6 bases). The CDR3 spells CTGGGYTEAFF. The CDR3 DNA is TGCACGGGGGGCGGGTACACTGAAGCTTTCTTT.